These T cell receptor beta chains were read from a single sample in a study of T cells in Graves' hyperthyroidism and ophthalmopathy. TCRdb ran MiXCR on the multiplex PCR reads and lists one entry per CDR3 protein. The sample has about 590,000 distinct CDR3 sequences; roughly 14% are singletons. Material for sequencing was blood. These receptors originate from a woman in her twenties or thirties with Graves' hyperthyroidism. Both conserved end residues are part of each CDR3. A D gene is named only where the DNA matches it firmly. Not every row has a clone size; where given, it reads once, few, many or a size class.

CDR3aa,CDR3nt,j_gene,v_gene,abundance,d_gene
CASSQAGNTNEQFF,TGTGCCAGCAGCCAAGCGGGAAACACGAATGAGCAGTTCTTC,TRBJ2-1,TRBV14,many,NA
CASRGTLDTQYF,TGTGCCAGCAGAGGTACTTTAGATACGCAGTATTTT,TRBJ2-3,TRBV11-2,NA,NA
CSGLAGVNEQFF,TGCAGTGGTCTAGCGGGGGTCAATGAGCAGTTCTTC,TRBJ2-1,TRBV20-1,many,TRBD2
CASSQTGQLRTGELFF,TGTGCCAGCAGCCAGACGGGACAATTGAGGACCGGGGAGCTGTTTTTT,TRBJ2-2,TRBV14,NA,NA
CASSYSSPGLAGVLDTQYF,TGTGCCAGCAGTTACTCGAGCCCGGGACTAGCGGGAGTACTTGATACGCAGTATTTT,TRBJ2-3,TRBV6-2/TRBV6-3,few,TRBD2
CASSYSTPNTGELFF,TGTGCCAGCAGTTACTCGACCCCGAACACCGGGGAGCTGTTTTTT,TRBJ2-2,TRBV6-5,NA,NA
CSARATGAYEQYF,TGCAGTGCTAGAGCGACAGGGGCCTACGAGCAGTACTTC,TRBJ2-7,TRBV20-1,many,TRBD1
CASSLGTATGELFF,TGCGCCAGCAGCTTGGGGACAGCCACCGGGGAGCTGTTTTTT,TRBJ2-2,TRBV5-1,NA,NA
CASSLGRSRETQYF,TGTGCCAGCAGTCTAGGACGTAGTCGGGAGACCCAGTACTTC,TRBJ2-5,TRBV3-1,many,NA
CASSIDHGGGRNEQFF,TGTGCCAGTAGTATAGATCACGGGGGAGGGCGCAATGAGCAGTTCTTC,TRBJ2-1,TRBV19,few,TRBD2
CASSLEGLAGGISYNEQFF,TGTGCCAGCAGCTTAGAGGGACTAGCGGGAGGCATTTCCTACAATGAGCAGTTCTTC,TRBJ2-1,TRBV7-9,NA,TRBD2
CATNPLAGGVTDTQYF,TGTGCCACTAACCCGTTAGCGGGAGGAGTCACAGATACGCAGTATTTT,TRBJ2-3,TRBV10-3,few,TRBD2
CASSRRTNTGELFF,TGTGCCAGCAGTCGACGGACGAACACCGGGGAGCTGTTTTTT,TRBJ2-2,TRBV27,few,NA
CASSLAGETGRNIQYF,TGTGCCAGCAGCTTAGCGGGGGAGACAGGGCGGAACATTCAGTACTTC,TRBJ2-4,TRBV7-2,few,TRBD1
CASSLDRATEAFF,TGTGCCAGCAGCTTAGACCGGGCCACTGAAGCTTTCTTT,TRBJ1-1,TRBV11-2,few,NA
CASRRLGTQYF,TGTGCCAGCAGACGTCTTGGTACGCAGTATTTT,TRBJ2-3,TRBV12-3/TRBV12-4,NA,NA
CATSGASAQGAQYF,TGTGCCACCAGTGGGGCCTCTGCGCAAGGGGCCCAGTACTTC,TRBJ2-5,TRBV24-1,NA,NA
CASSLPLRQGAYEQYF,TGTGCCAGCAGCTTACCCCTCCGACAGGGGGCCTACGAGCAGTACTTC,TRBJ2-7,TRBV7-9,NA,TRBD1
CASKRLDGEQFF,TGTGCCAGCAAACGACTAGACGGTGAGCAGTTCTTC,TRBJ2-1,TRBV6-1,NA,NA
CASNWDGAYEQYF,TGTGCCAGCAACTGGGACGGAGCCTACGAGCAGTACTTC,TRBJ2-7,TRBV7-2,NA,NA
CSVEVRDRGISNYGYTF,TGCAGCGTTGAAGTCCGGGACCGGGGAATCTCAAACTATGGCTACACCTTC,TRBJ1-2,TRBV29-1,few,NA
CASSYGSRSEQYF,TGTGCCAGCAGTTACGGCTCAAGGAGCGAGCAGTACTTC,TRBJ2-7,TRBV6-2/TRBV6-3,few,NA
CASSYSPDGTYEQYF,TGTGCCAGCAGTTACTCGCCGGACGGAACCTACGAGCAGTACTTC,TRBJ2-7,TRBV6-6,few,NA
CASSQHGSNQPQHF,TGCGCCAGCAGCCAGCACGGCAGCAATCAGCCCCAGCATTTT,TRBJ1-5,TRBV4-1,many,NA
CASSPYLDRGIYEQYF,TGCGCCAGCAGCCCATACCTGGACAGGGGGATCTACGAGCAGTACTTC,TRBJ2-7,TRBV5-1,many,TRBD1
CASSNGQGGWETQYF,TGTGCCAGCAGTAACGGACAGGGAGGCTGGGAGACCCAGTACTTC,TRBJ2-5,TRBV28,few,TRBD1
CASSYATRGRPQETQYF,TGTGCCAGCAGTTATGCCACACGGGGACGGCCCCAAGAGACCCAGTACTTC,TRBJ2-5,TRBV6-1,many,NA
CSATPGTGVLGTGELFF,TGCAGTGCTACCCCCGGGACAGGGGTCTTGGGCACCGGGGAGCTGTTTTTT,TRBJ2-2,TRBV20-1,few,TRBD1
CASSPSGYSNQPQHF,TGTGCCAGCAGCCCTAGTGGGTATAGCAATCAGCCCCAGCATTTT,TRBJ1-5,TRBV7-2,many,NA
CASSDPGTGRDNEQFF,TGTGCCAGCAGCGACCCGGGGACAGGGAGGGACAATGAGCAGTTCTTC,TRBJ2-1,TRBV12-3/TRBV12-4,NA,TRBD1
CASSPGTPTYEQYF,TGTGCCAGCTCACCCGGGACTCCAACCTACGAGCAGTACTTC,TRBJ2-7,TRBV18,many,NA